This entry describes one T cell receptor beta chain. The CDR3 is 15 residues long. Trimming removed 1 base from V and 4 bases from J, with 10 bases in between. From germline, CDR1 is SGHTA and CDR2 FQGNSA. Authors' methods: Reference gene primer amplification gave estimated nucleated cell counts. Some clones are missing from TCRdb's copy, which holds only in-frame ones; the method was immunoSEQ multiplex PCR. V and J calls and clone size are given by that table; D and trimming were obtained from the DNA. This table holds more than 65,000 clones, approximately 88% found once. The data were taken from a study of blood T cell repertoires in COVID-19. On the study more broadly: Samples taken during acute and convalescent COVID-19 were collected in the United States, Italy and Spain. The analysed material was cDNA or gDNA that came from T cells, B-cell-depleted T cells, or PBMCs.

The clonotype originates from a man aged 55 to 70 with acute or convalescent COVID-19. The V call is TRBV7-2, the J call TRBJ2-2; D is unclear. Sequencing was carried out using peripheral blood. The CDR3: CASSLEHLRTGELFF. The CDR3, as DNA: TGTGCCAGCAGCTTAGAACACCTTCGCACCGGGGAGCTGTTTTTT.